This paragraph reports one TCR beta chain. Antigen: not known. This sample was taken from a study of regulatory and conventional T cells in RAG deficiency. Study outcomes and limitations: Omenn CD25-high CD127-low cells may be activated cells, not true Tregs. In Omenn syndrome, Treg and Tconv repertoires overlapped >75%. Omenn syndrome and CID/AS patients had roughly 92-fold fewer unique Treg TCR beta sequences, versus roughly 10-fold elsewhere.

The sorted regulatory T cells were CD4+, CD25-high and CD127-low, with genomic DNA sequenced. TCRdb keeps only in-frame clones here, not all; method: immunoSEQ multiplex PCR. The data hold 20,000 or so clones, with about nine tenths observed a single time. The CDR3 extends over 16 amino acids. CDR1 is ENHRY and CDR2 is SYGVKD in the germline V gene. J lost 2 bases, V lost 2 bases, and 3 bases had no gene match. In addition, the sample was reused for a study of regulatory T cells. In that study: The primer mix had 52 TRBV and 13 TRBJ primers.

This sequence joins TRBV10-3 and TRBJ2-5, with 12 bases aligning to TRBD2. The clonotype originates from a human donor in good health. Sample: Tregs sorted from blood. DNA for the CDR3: TGTGCCATCAGTGAGCCTAGCGGGGGGGAACAAGAGACCCAGTACTTC. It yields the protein CAISEPSGGEQETQYF.